This T cell receptor beta chain stems from a study of a mutant IDH1 vaccine in newly diagnosed glioma. Overall study: There were eight vaccinations for patients, given in weeks 1, 3, 5, 7, 11, 15, 19 and 23. Investigators started vaccination 4-6 weeks after radiotherapy alone, or with temozolomide cycles.

Of note for this clone: Antigen unknown.

The ends were cut back, 5 bases at V and 6 bases at J, with 16 bases in the middle. The CDR3 is made up of 14 amino acids. CDR1 LNHDA and CDR2 SQIVND come from the germline V gene (reference sequence). Time point here: week 23, last vaccination. Vaccination comprised doses that each held 300 ug of mutant IDH1 20-mer peptide, plus topical imiquimod. The donors had new WHO grade 3 or 4 astrocytomas; these were IDH1-mutant and ATRX-lost. TCRdb's table, derived via immunoSEQ multiplex PCR, lists solely in-frame clones and lacks some. The profile shows 35,000 to 50,000 clones, roughly 84% of them singletons.

The origin of this receptor is a woman aged 18 to 35 with glioma. Some clones in this sample may be carry-over from other donors' samples. The sequencing used PBMCs, collected from a glioma patient whose treatment included an IDH1 peptide vaccine. The V and J genes are TRBV19 and TRBJ1-2, with D maybe TRBD1 (5 bases). CDR3 amino acids: CASSPGTASNGYTF. CDR3 nucleotide sequence: TGTGCCAGTAGTCCCGGGACGGCCAGTAATGGCTACACCTTC.